Below, 23 T cell receptor beta chains from the same sample are listed, as sequenced in a study of Ad26.COV2.S vaccination and SARS-CoV-2 variants (dated by TCRdb to about 2021). Library preparation used the immunoSEQ multiplex PCR assay. TCRdb mirrors the immuneACCESS table, restricted to in-frame sequences. Some clones are absent from its copies; in checked studies, under half trace to an unresolved V gene, and the reason for the others is unknown. This sample gives under 550,000 clones in total; 80% to 95% of them show up just once. The ten largest clones represent 9% to 15% of the sample. Per the publication, the treatment or condition label means: about 20 received Ad26.COV2.S at low or high dose, single or two shots; roughly five received placebo; per-sample allocation not given. Repertoires of vaccine and placebo recipients were sequenced from samples collected on day 63 after the first injection.

The sequencing here drew on peripheral blood, taken in a trial of Ad26.COV2.S vaccine versus placebo. The receptor set was obtained from a person aged 18 to 65 who received the Ad26.COV2.S COVID-19 vaccine or a placebo.

The count of this clone is one. This chain connects TRBV30 to TRBJ1-5; the D is unclear. The CDR3 has 12 amino acids. V shed 1 base and J shed 9 bases, with 10 bases lying between them. Germline CDR1 and CDR2: GTSNPN and SVGIG (reference sequence). The chain's CDR3 is CAWSDGFRPQHF. In nucleotides, the CDR3 is TGTGCCTGGAGTGACGGTTTTCGGCCCCAGCATTTT.

The chain combines TRBV7-2 with TRBJ2-7; tentative D call: TRBD1 (5 bases). The V end was cut by 3 bases, the J end by 4 bases, with 13 bases between. The CDR3 spans 14 residues. Per germline, CDR1 SGHTA and CDR2 FQGNSA. DNA of the CDR3: TGTGCCAGCAGCTTTTGGGGCAGGGCTTACGAGCAGTACTTC. It is translated as CASSFWGRAYEQYF.

This chain connects TRBV19 to TRBJ2-7; 8 nucleotides agree with TRBD2. Germline V gene data show CDR1 as LNHDA and CDR2 as SQIVND (reference sequence). With V trimmed by 6 bases and J by 5 bases, 9 bases remained unmatched. The CDR3 is 14 residues long. CDR3 sequence reads: CASSHGTSPHEQYF. The CDR3 nucleotides are TGTGCCAGTAGCCACGGGACTAGTCCCCACGAGCAGTACTTC.

This chain connects TRBV4-3 to TRBJ2-4; 8 positions agree with TRBD1. CDR1 LGHNA and CDR2 YSLEER come from the germline V gene. J lost 4 bases, V lost 0 bases, and 2 bases had no gene match. This CDR3 is 15 amino acids long. CDR3: CASSQDWTGKNIQYF. The CDR3 DNA reads as TGCGCCAGCAGCCAAGATTGGACAGGGAAAAACATTCAGTACTTC.

The chain employs TRBV7-7 and TRBJ2-5; 7 nucleotides line up with TRBD1. Per germline, CDR1 SSHAT and CDR2 FNYEAQ (reference sequence). V dropped 0 bases and J dropped 5; count of bases not matched to a gene: 6. The CDR3 runs 15 residues. The DNA of the CDR3 is TGTGCCAGCAGCTTAGCCTCCGGGACAGCGGAGACCCAGTACTTC. It codes for CASSLASGTAETQYF.

This chain connects TRBV4-3 to TRBJ1-1, with 9 bases lining up with TRBD1. CDR3 length: 16 residues. After removal of 3 bases from V and 6 bases from J, the junction contained 11 bases not matched to a gene. Germline values: CDR1 LGHNA, CDR2 YSLEER. CDR3 residues: CASSHDRGQGRAEAFF. The CDR3, as DNA: TGCGCCAGCAGCCACGACCGAGGACAGGGGCGCGCTGAAGCTTTCTTT.

The V call is TRBV5-1, the J call TRBJ1-2; 8 nucleotides match TRBD1. The junction had 10 bases not matched to a gene; V was cut back by 4 bases and J by 2 bases. Germline V gene lookup returns CDR1 SGHRS and CDR2 YFSETQ. The CDR3 has 16 amino acids. The CDR3 spells CASSRNAGQGNYGYTF. The CDR3 DNA is TGCGCCAGCAGCAGGAACGCAGGACAGGGAAACTATGGCTACACCTTC.

Points on this clone: This same CDR3 is encoded by further DNA sequences in the sample. CDR3 region: CASSLVTSSYEQYF. The CDR3 coding sequence is TGTGCCAGCAGCTTAGTAACCAGCTCCTACGAGCAGTACTTC. V and J are TRBV11-2 and TRBJ2-7; D gene unclear. V gave up 1 base and J gave up 0 bases, with 7 bases separating them. The CDR3 sequence is 14 residues long. The germline V gene has CDR1 SGHAT and CDR2 FQNNGV. The full variable domain, rest sourced from reference TRBV11-2 and TRBJ2-7, is EAGVAQSPRYKIIEKRQSVAFWCNPISGHATLYWYQQILGQGPKLLIQFQNNGVVDDSQLPKDRFSAERLKGVDSTLKIQPAKLEDSAVYLCASSLVTSSYEQYFGPGTRLTVT.

This chain links TRBV6-4 with TRBJ2-3; 7 positions agree with TRBD1. In germline, CDR1 is MRHNA, CDR2 SNTAGT. The CDR3 consists of 13 residues. V dropped 10 bases and J dropped 1; count of bases not matched to a gene: 5. The CDR3 reads CATRGQGTDTQYF. The CDR3 DNA reads TGTGCCACCCGAGGACAGGGCACAGATACGCAGTATTTT.

The J gene is TRBJ2-1, the V gene TRBV11-3; D gene ambiguous. This CDR3 comprises 15 residues. With 1 base removed from V and 0 bases from J, the gap between germline ends came to 7 bases. The germline gives CDR1 SGHNT, CDR2 YENEEA. CDR3 in DNA: TGTGCCAGCAGCTTAGCGGCTACCTCCTACAATGAGCAGTTCTTC. Its protein is CASSLAATSYNEQFF.

The chain has TRBV28 and TRBJ1-5; D perhaps matches TRBD1 (6 bases). CDR1 and CDR2 (germline): MDHEN, SYDVKM. The CDR3 is 15 amino acids. Trimming pared 5 bases from V and 0 bases from J, leaving 11 bases between. CDR3 sequence reads: CASSKGGYSNQPQHF. The DNA for the CDR3 is TGTGCCAGCAGTAAGGGGGGTTATAGCAATCAGCCCCAGCATTTT.

The chain links TRBV7-2 to TRBJ2-5; D is unresolved. CDR3 length equals 14 residues. The ends were cut back, 2 bases at V and 2 bases at J, with 9 bases in the middle. From germline, CDR1 is SGHTA and CDR2 FQGNSA. CDR3: CASSLNREQETQYF. In DNA, the CDR3 is TGTGCCAGCAGCTTAAATAGGGAACAAGAGACCCAGTACTTC.

The gene calls are TRBV4-3 and TRBJ2-5, with a possible D match to TRBD2 (6 bases). V was pared by 2 bases and J by 3 bases, with 19 bases between. The CDR3 covers 17 residues. CDR1 LGHNA and CDR2 YSLEER come from the germline V gene. CDR3 in DNA: TGCGCCAGCAGCCAATTTGGGAATGTCGGGAGCAAAGAGACCCAGTACTTC. Translation gives CASSQFGNVGSKETQYF.

This clone was counted a few times. The chain uses TRBV7-9 and TRBJ1-2; perhaps TRBD1 as D (5 bases). The germline V gene has CDR1 SEHNR and CDR2 FQNEAQ (reference sequence). This CDR3 region has 15 residues. Between the trimmed V and J ends, which lost 5 bases and 7 bases, there was a span of 20 bases. CDR3 sequence reads: CASSLDFGTSSGYTF. CDR3 bases: TGTGCCAGCAGCCTCGACTTTGGGACCTCTTCTGGCTACACCTTC.

This clone showed up just a few times. V gene TRBV28 combines with J gene TRBJ1-2; 7 bases fit TRBD1. The J segment lost 4 bases and the V segment lost 8 bases, leaving 10 bases of the junction unmatched. The CDR3 spans 14 residues. Germline-derived CDR1 and CDR2 are MDHEN and SYDVKM. CDR3 residues: CASYARTGTYGYTF. For the CDR3, the DNA is TGTGCCAGCTACGCCCGGACAGGCACCTATGGCTACACCTTC.

V is TRBV5-1 and J is TRBJ1-1; TRBD1 might be the D (6 bases). The CDR3 is made up of 14 amino acids. The germline gives CDR1 SGHRS, CDR2 YFSETQ. The V and J ends lost 0 bases and 11 bases respectively, with 17 bases between them. The CDR3 DNA is TGCGCCAGCAGCTTGGGTGGTTGGGGGCTGGAGGCTTTCTTT. Translation: CASSLGGWGLEAFF.

In DNA, the CDR3 is TGTGCCAGCAGCAAGGGGCAGGGTGGAGAGACCCAGTACTTC. Amino acid sequence: CASSKGQGGETQYF. The rearrangement joins TRBV5-8 to TRBJ2-5; TRBD1 might be the D (5 bases). Germline V gives CDR1 SGHTS, CDR2 YDEGEE. The CDR3 is 14 amino acids. V gave up 4 bases and J gave up 4 bases, with 14 bases separating them. Variable domain in full (rest from reference TRBV5-8 and TRBJ2-5): EAGVTQSPTHLIKTRGQQATLRCSPISGHTSVYWYQQALGLGLQFLLWYDEGEERNRGNFPPRFSGRQFPNYSSELNVNALELEDSALYLCASSKGQGGETQYFGPGTRLLVL.

The chain carries TRBV14 and TRBJ1-2; D is unresolved. The CDR3 runs 14 residues. CDR1 is SGHDN and CDR2 is FVKESK in the germline V gene. The V and J ends lost 1 base and 8 bases respectively, with 14 bases between them. This CDR3 reads CASSQVPLGFGYTF. In nucleotides, the CDR3 is TGTGCCAGCAGCCAAGTTCCCCTGGGCTTCGGCTACACCTTC. The variable domain in full, with the rest retrieved from reference TRBV14 and TRBJ1-2, is EAGVTQFPSHSVIEKGQTVTLRCDPISGHDNLYWYRRVMGKEIKFLLHFVKESKQDESGMPNNRFLAERTGGTYSTLKVQPAELEDSGVYFCASSQVPLGFGYTFGSGTRLTVV.

This rearrangement joins TRBV6-1 to TRBJ1-2; 7 bases are a match to TRBD1. The CDR3 covers 15 residues. The V gene's germline CDR1 is MNHNS and CDR2 SASEGT. The J segment lost 8 bases and the V segment lost 2 bases, leaving 11 bases of the junction unmatched. The CDR3 is CASSEFVAGGRGYTF. The CDR3 DNA reads TGTGCCAGCAGTGAATTTGTGGCAGGGGGTCGAGGCTACACCTTC.

The chain carries TRBV28 and TRBJ1-2; 7 bases match TRBD1. The germline CDR1 and CDR2 sequences are MDHEN and SYDVKM. The CDR3 sequence is 12 residues long. Unmatched junction bases numbered 6, after V lost 6 bases and J lost 8 bases. CDR3 in amino acids: CASSDRDTGYTF. The CDR3 coding sequence is TGTGCCAGCAGCGACAGGGATACGGGCTACACCTTC.

The J gene is TRBJ2-2, the V gene TRBV27; D is perhaps TRBD2 (5 bases). The germline V gene encodes CDR1 MNHEY and CDR2 SMNVEV (reference sequence). The CDR3 covers 14 residues. Trimming cost V 6 bases and J 2 bases, with 10 bases left between them. In DNA, the CDR3 is TGTGCCAGCAGGAGACTATTTAACACCGGGGAGCTGTTTTTT. This codes for CASRRLFNTGELFF.

The CDR3 sequence: CASSWDSTNTGELFF. DNA for the CDR3: TGTGCCAGCAGCTGGGACAGCACGAACACCGGGGAGCTGTTTTTT. This chain links TRBV5-5 with TRBJ2-2, with 7 bases that match TRBD1. Germline CDR1 reads SGHKS; CDR2 reads YYEKEE (reference sequence). Losses at the gene ends were 3 bases for V and 0 bases for J; bases not matched to a gene: 2. The CDR3 extends over 15 amino acids.

The J gene is TRBJ1-3, the V gene TRBV4-3; D uncertain. The length of the CDR3 is 16 residues. In germline, CDR1 is LGHNA, CDR2 YSLEER. V lost 0 bases and J lost 4, with 13 bases in between. CDR3 in DNA: TGCGCCAGCAGCCAAGATCCCTCCAGCATCGGAAACACCATATATTTT. It translates to CASSQDPSSIGNTIYF.